The 32 T cell receptor beta chains reported below all come from one sample, sequenced in a study of blood T cell repertoires in COVID-19. Libraries were prepared by immunoSEQ multiplex PCR; TCRdb keeps only in-frame clonotypes and omits some of them. The sample contains 95,000 to 110,000 clones, roughly 82% of which appear only once. The sample was peripheral blood. These receptors came from a man aged 60 to 69 with acute or convalescent COVID-19.

The CDR3 DNA reads as TGCGCCAGCAGCGTTTCTCCGGGACTAGCGGGGGACAATGAGCAGTTCTTC. Amino acids: CASSVSPGLAGDNEQFF. This chain links TRBV5-1 with TRBJ2-1, with TRBD2 matching 14 bases. V lost 4 bases and J lost 5; bases outside the gene matches: 8. Germline CDR1 reads SGHRS; CDR2 reads YFSETQ. This CDR3 is built from 17 residues.

This clone was seen only once. The rearrangement joins TRBV5-1 to TRBJ1-5; no reliable D call. CDR1 is SGHRS and CDR2 is YFSETQ in the germline V gene. V was clipped by 0 bases and J by 5 bases, with 12 bases between them. This CDR3 region has 15 residues. The CDR3 loop is CASSLAPGADQPQHF. The DNA of the CDR3 is TGCGCCAGCAGCTTGGCGCCCGGAGCCGATCAGCCCCAGCATTTT.

This chain uses TRBV27 with TRBJ2-2, with TRBD1 identical over 7 bases. This CDR3 is built from 14 residues. J gave up 5 bases and V 6 bases, and 6 bases lay outside the gene matches. Germline V gives CDR1 MNHEY, CDR2 SMNVEV (reference sequence). The CDR3 DNA sequence: TGTGCCAGCAGCCGGGACAGACAAACCGGGGAGCTGTTTTTT. Translated: CASSRDRQTGELFF.

The chain carries TRBV6-2 or TRBV6-3 and TRBJ1-5, with D perhaps TRBD1 (6 bases). V was cut by 1 base and J by 11 bases, with 12 bases left in between. CDR1 and CDR2 from the germline V gene are MNHEY and SVGEGT. The CDR3 runs to 13 residues. CDR3: CASSYLTGGSQHF. The CDR3 nucleotides are TGTGCCAGCAGTTACTTGACAGGAGGATCCCAGCATTTT.

The V gene is TRBV10-3, the J gene TRBJ1-5; perhaps TRBD1 as D (6 bases). Germline V lookup: CDR1 ENHRY, CDR2 SYGVKD. V lost 6 bases, J lost 6 bases, and 15 bases lay in between. The CDR3 length is 14 residues. CDR3 sequence reads: CAISPDRGGQPQHF. Here the CDR3 DNA reads TGTGCCATCAGCCCCGACAGAGGGGGTCAGCCCCAGCATTTT.

The chain carries TRBV6-5 and TRBJ1-5; 10 bases map to TRBD1. CDR3 size: 15 residues. Trimming cost V 5 bases and J 3 bases; bases outside gene matches: 4. Per germline, CDR1 MNHEY and CDR2 SVGAGI. This chain's CDR3 is CASSTGTGDNQPQHF. The CDR3 nucleotides read TGTGCCAGCAGTACCGGGACAGGGGACAATCAGCCCCAGCATTTT.

J is TRBJ2-1 and V is TRBV7-6; tentatively, D is TRBD2 (5 bases). Germline V CDR1 and CDR2: SGHVS, FNYEAQ. CDR3 size: 18 residues. Trimming cost V 2 bases and J 9 bases, with 26 bases left between them. The CDR3 protein is CASSLTSRVGVNVGEQFF. CDR3 in DNA: TGTGCCAGCAGCTTAACGAGCCGCGTCGGGGTAAATGTAGGTGAGCAGTTCTTC.

The genes are TRBV2 and TRBJ2-5, with 9 positions matching TRBD2. There are 14 residues in the CDR3. V trimming: 5 bases; J trimming: 4 bases; junction bases outside the gene matches: 5. The germline gives CDR1 SNHLY, CDR2 FYNNEI. In DNA form, the CDR3 reads TGTGCCAGCAGTCGCGGGGGGGCGGTAGAGACCCAGTACTTC. This translates into CASSRGGAVETQYF.

V and J are TRBV10-3 and TRBJ1-1; D is possibly TRBD1 (5 bases). V gave up 5 bases and J gave up 5 bases, with 15 bases separating them. The CDR3 is 14 residues long. CDR1 is ENHRY and CDR2 is SYGVKD in the germline V gene. The CDR3 DNA sequence: TGTGCCATCAGTAAGGGCCAGGGTCAAACTGAAGCTTTCTTT. Translation: CAISKGQGQTEAFF.

The rearrangement joins TRBV30 to TRBJ2-4; perhaps TRBD1 as D (6 bases). CDR1 is GTSNPN, CDR2 SVGIG, per germline (reference sequence). The length of the CDR3 is 14 residues. With 3 bases removed from V and 0 bases from J, the gap between germline ends came to 9 bases. The CDR3, as DNA: TGTGCCTGGAGCCGGACAGTAGCCAAAAACATTCAGTACTTC. This encodes CAWSRTVAKNIQYF.

This chain uses TRBV11-3 with TRBJ1-1, with unresolved D. Trimming took off 1 base at V and 6 bases at J, with 9 bases between the two ends. Germline V CDR1 and CDR2: SGHNT, YENEEA. The CDR3 is made up of 13 amino acids. CDR3 sequence: CASSLADKAEAFF. In DNA form, the CDR3 reads TGTGCCAGCAGCTTAGCCGACAAAGCTGAAGCTTTCTTT. Supplemented by reference TRBV11-3 and TRBJ1-1, the full variable domain reads EAGVVQSPRYKIIEKKQPVAFWCNPISGHNTLYWYLQNLGQGPELLIRYENEEAVDDSQLPKDRFSAERLKGVDSTLKIQPAELGDSAVYLCASSLADKAEAFFGQGTRLTVV.

The chain recombines TRBV5-1 with TRBJ1-3; 9 bases fit TRBD1. CDR1 and CDR2 (germline): SGHRS, YFSETQ. V was clipped by 6 bases and J by 2 bases; unmatched bases: 6. The CDR3 is 15 amino acids. The DNA for the CDR3 is TGCGCCAGCAATACCGGGACAGGGACTGGAAACACCATATATTTT. Amino acids: CASNTGTGTGNTIYF.

The chain joins TRBV29-1 to TRBJ2-1; tentative D call: TRBD2 (5 bases). In germline, CDR1 is SQVTM, CDR2 ANQGSEA. Trimming left V 3 bases short and J 6 bases short, with 15 bases between. CDR3 size: 14 residues. CDR3 in DNA: TGCAGCGTTGACCGGGGTGGATTAACCAATGAGCAGTTCTTC. Its protein product is CSVDRGGLTNEQFF.

This clone appeared a few times. The V call is TRBV10-1, the J call TRBJ2-1; 10 positions match TRBD1. V lost 2 bases to trimming and J lost 6 bases; unmatched junction nucleotides: 7. From germline, CDR1 is WNHNN and CDR2 SYGVQD (reference sequence). CDR3 length: 16 amino acids. CDR3 residues: CASSEPSGQGINEQFF. The CDR3 DNA is TGCGCCAGCAGTGAGCCTTCGGGACAGGGGATCAATGAGCAGTTCTTC.

The CDR3 reads CASSLTSGTQYF. DNA for the CDR3: TGTGCCAGCAGTTTGACGTCGGGGACCCAGTACTTC. This sequence joins TRBV12-3 or TRBV12-4 and TRBJ2-5; D is unresolved. CDR3 length: 12 amino acids. Trimming pared 3 bases from V and 7 bases from J, leaving 9 bases between.

This clone turned up a few times. This chain joins TRBV5-1 and TRBJ2-7; 16 nucleotides line up with TRBD2. Germline V lookup: CDR1 SGHRS, CDR2 YFSETQ. V lost 4 bases, J lost 3 bases, and 4 bases stayed unmatched. The CDR3 length is 16 residues. CDR3 sequence (DNA): TGCGCCAGCAGCCCCGGGACTAGCGGGGGGGGCTACGAGCAGTACTTC. As protein: CASSPGTSGGGYEQYF. Looking up the rest from reference TRBV5-1 and TRBJ2-7 gives the full variable domain: KAGVTQTPRYLIKTRGQQVTLSCSPISGHRSVSWYQQTPGQGLQFLFEYFSETQRNKGNFPGRFSGRQFSNSRSEMNVSTLELGDSALYLCASSPGTSGGGYEQYFGPGTRLTVT.

This clone has a handful of counts. This chain connects TRBV5-1 to TRBJ1-2; possibly TRBD1 for D (5 bases). CDR3 length: 14 amino acids. From germline, CDR1 is SGHRS and CDR2 YFSETQ. Deletions cut 6 bases from V and 0 bases from J, with 12 bases between. The CDR3 DNA reads as TGCGCCAGCAATCGCGGGGGAGCTAACTATGGCTACACCTTC. Protein product: CASNRGGANYGYTF. Full variable domain (missing parts from reference TRBV5-1 and TRBJ1-2): KAGVTQTPRYLIKTRGQQVTLSCSPISGHRSVSWYQQTPGQGLQFLFEYFSETQRNKGNFPGRFSGRQFSNSRSEMNVSTLELGDSALYLCASNRGGANYGYTFGSGTRLTVV.

In nucleotides, the CDR3 is TGTGCCAGCAGCTTAGCCGGTGGGGGGAATGAGCAGTTCTTC. It translates to CASSLAGGGNEQFF. The V call is TRBV7-9, the J call TRBJ2-1, with D maybe TRBD2 (6 bases). V was trimmed by 0 bases and J by 7 bases, leaving 10 bases between them. Germline V gene data show CDR1 as SEHNR and CDR2 as FQNEAQ (reference sequence). The CDR3 consists of 14 residues.

In its sample, this clone was seen a few times. J is TRBJ1-6 and V is TRBV12-5; weak D call: TRBD1 (5 bases). CDR1 LGHNT and CDR2 FRNRAP come from the germline V gene. Trimming removed 6 bases from V and 5 bases from J, with 14 bases in between. The CDR3 length is 15 residues. The CDR3 bases are TGTGCTAGTGGCACTTCGGACACAGATAATTCACCCCTCCACTTT. Its translation: CASGTSDTDNSPLHF.

This chain connects TRBV6-5 to TRBJ2-7; 8 bases agree with TRBD1. Losses at the gene ends were 4 bases for V and 5 bases for J; bases not matched to a gene: 7. The CDR3 spans 14 residues. Germline CDR1 MNHEY, CDR2 SVGAGI. CDR3 region: CASSSDRETHEQYF. CDR3 in DNA: TGTGCCAGCAGTTCGGACAGGGAAACCCACGAGCAGTACTTC.

This rearrangement joins TRBV25-1 to TRBJ1-3; D is undetermined. The CDR3 totals 14 residues. Trimming left V 4 bases short and J 0 bases short, with 7 bases between. CDR1 and CDR2 from the germline V gene are MGHDK and SYGVNS. The CDR3 coding sequence is TGTGCCAGCAGTGCGCGGTACTCTGGAAACACCATATATTTT. The encoded protein is CASSARYSGNTIYF.

The genes are TRBV5-1 and TRBJ2-5, with 8 bases aligning to TRBD1. This CDR3 region has 16 residues. Unmatched junction bases numbered 8, after V lost 1 base and J lost 3 bases. Germline CDR1 SGHRS, CDR2 YFSETQ. CDR3 sequence reads: CASSLTWTGREETQYF. CDR3 coding DNA: TGCGCCAGCAGCTTGACGTGGACAGGGCGTGAAGAGACCCAGTACTTC.

The chain couples TRBV29-1 to TRBJ1-2, with 7 bases matching TRBD1. The CDR3 totals 15 residues. The V gene end was trimmed by 4 bases and the J gene end by 2 bases; junction bases not matched to a gene: 10. Germline V gene sequence: CDR1 SQVTM, CDR2 ANQGSEA. CDR3 coding DNA: TGCAGCGTTGTTCCGTGGGGACAGACAAACTATGGCTACACCTTC. It translates to CSVVPWGQTNYGYTF.

This chain links TRBV24-1 with TRBJ1-3; 9 nucleotides match TRBD1. This CDR3 region has 12 residues. Per germline, CDR1 KGHDR and CDR2 SFDVKD. Trimming took 4 bases from V and 11 from J; bases not matched to a gene: 2. The chain's CDR3 is CATSDRQGAIYF. The CDR3 region has the DNA TGTGCCACCAGTGACCGACAGGGGGCCATATATTTT.

V gene TRBV6-1 combines with J gene TRBJ2-2, with 13 positions matching TRBD2. CDR1 and CDR2 (germline): MNHNS, SASEGT. CDR3 length equals 16 residues. With 4 bases clipped from V and 5 bases from J, the junction kept 4 bases outside the gene matches. In DNA, the CDR3 is TGTGCCAGCAGTGGGACTAGCGGGAGTATGACCGGGGAGCTGTTTTTT. Amino acids: CASSGTSGSMTGELFF.

The chain is built from TRBV5-4 and TRBJ1-1; D remains ambiguous. This CDR3 is built from 12 residues. Germline-derived CDR1 and CDR2 are SGHNT and YYREEE (reference sequence). V was cut by 2 bases and J by 4 bases, with 6 bases left in between. The CDR3 nucleotides are TGTGCCAGCAGCTTTGAGAGCACTGAAGCTTTCTTT. It codes for CASSFESTEAFF.

The chain has TRBV19 and TRBJ1-2, with a tentative D call TRBD1 (5 bases). The V end was cut by 2 bases, the J end by 3 bases, with 16 bases between. Germline V lookup: CDR1 LNHDA, CDR2 SQIVND (reference sequence). The CDR3 length is 16 residues. The CDR3 DNA is TGTGCCAGTAGTATAAATGACGGGGGTCCCTACTATGGCTACACCTTC. Its translation: CASSINDGGPYYGYTF.

The chain uses TRBV7-9 and TRBJ2-2; 8 bases map to TRBD2. Germline loops: CDR1 SEHNR, CDR2 FQNEAQ (reference sequence). Trimming removed 7 bases from V and 4 bases from J; junction bases left unmatched: 8. This CDR3 region has 15 residues. The CDR3 DNA follows: TGTGCCAGCACCACGGGGGGGGTTAGCACCGGGGAGCTGTTTTTT. It specifies CASTTGGVSTGELFF. Together with reference TRBV7-9 and TRBJ2-2, the CDR3 gives the full variable domain: DTGVSQNPRHKITKRGQNVTFRCDPISEHNRLYWYRQTLGQGPEFLTYFQNEAQLEKSRLLSDRFSAERPKGSFSTLEIQRTEQGDSAMYLCASTTGGVSTGELFFGEGSRLTVL.

In its sample, this clone was seen once. The junction differs from germline at one of its ends, possibly a read error. V is TRBV7-9 and J is TRBJ2-1; D possibly corresponds to TRBD2 (6 bases). Germline V CDR1 and CDR2: SEHNR, FQNEAQ (reference sequence). The CDR3 sequence is 15 residues long. The CDR3 DNA is TGTGCCAGCAGCTTTCAAGGGACTTCCTTCAATGAGCAGTTCTTC. It encodes CASSFQGTSFNEQFF.

This clone has a handful of counts. The chain is built from TRBV2 and TRBJ1-1; no clear D. Trimming shortened V by 7 bases and J by 5 bases, and 11 bases separated the two germline ends. Germline CDR1 is SNHLY and CDR2 is FYNNEI. This CDR3 is built from 12 residues. The CDR3 is CASMELYTEAFF. Here the CDR3 DNA reads TGTGCCAGCATGGAGCTCTATACTGAAGCTTTCTTT.

The chain combines TRBV12-3 or TRBV12-4 with TRBJ1-1; D possibly corresponds to TRBD1 (6 bases). V gave up 5 bases and J gave up 1 base, with 8 bases separating them. This CDR3 contains 13 residues. This CDR3 is CASSPTGNTEAFF. CDR3 in DNA: TGTGCCAGCAGTCCGACAGGGAACACTGAAGCTTTCTTT.

The chain couples TRBV5-8 to TRBJ1-4, with unresolved D. The CDR3 extends over 14 amino acids. V was cut by 0 bases and J by 10 bases, with 13 bases left in between. Germline-derived CDR1 and CDR2 are SGHTS and YDEGEE. This CDR3 is CASSLGRPGGKLFF. The CDR3 bases are TGTGCCAGCAGCTTGGGTCGGCCCGGCGGAAAACTGTTTTTT.